Each of the 10 T cell receptor beta chains below was sequenced from the same sample in a study of cytomegalovirus exposure and HLA in healthy donors. The study ran its PCR with 60 Vbeta and 13 Jbeta primers. Produced via immunoSEQ multiplex PCR; TCRdb's table is partial and in-frame only. The sample lists roughly 100,000 clones; 73% were seen once. The specimen sequenced was PBMCs. All receptors come from a man in his forties or fifties in good health and CMV-seronegative.

V usage is TRBV7-9 and J usage is TRBJ2-7; D is possibly TRBD1 (5 bases). This CDR3 spans 15 amino acids. Germline lookup yields CDR1 SEHNR and CDR2 FQNEAQ (reference sequence). The germline V and J ends were trimmed by 1 base and 6 bases, with 16 bases remaining between them. CDR3 protein: CASSLGRGREAEQYF. The DNA for the CDR3 is TGTGCCAGCAGCTTAGGCCGCGGCAGGGAAGCCGAGCAGTACTTC.

The chain links TRBV7-2 to TRBJ2-5; 9 bases map to TRBD2. Germline lookup yields CDR1 SGHTA and CDR2 FQGNSA. The CDR3 loop spans 16 amino acids. The junction had 9 bases not matched to a gene; V was cut back by 1 base and J by 6 bases. In nucleotides, the CDR3 is TGTGCCAGCAGCTTAGTGTGGGGCGGGGGGGCCCAGACCCAGTACTTC. Protein: CASSLVWGGGAQTQYF.

V is TRBV11-2 and J is TRBJ2-3, with D tentatively TRBD2 (6 bases). The CDR3 runs to 12 residues. CDR1 and CDR2 (germline): SGHAT, FQNNGV. The V and J ends lost 5 bases and 6 bases respectively, with 9 bases between them. In DNA form, the CDR3 reads TGTGCCAGCAGCCCCGGAGGGGATACGCAGTATTTT. This sequence encodes CASSPGGDTQYF.

This clone appeared a few times. The chain joins TRBV28 to TRBJ1-2; D is possibly TRBD1 (6 bases). The ends were cut back, 2 bases at V and 6 bases at J, with 7 bases in the middle. The germline CDR1 and CDR2 sequences are MDHEN and SYDVKM. This CDR3 contains 12 residues. As DNA, the CDR3 is TGTGCCAGCAGTTTAACAGGGAATGGCTACACCTTC. This codes for CASSLTGNGYTF.

The CDR3 spells CASSLDLGGKMNTEAFF. Here the CDR3 DNA reads TGTGCCAGCAGCTTGGATTTAGGGGGCAAGATGAACACTGAAGCTTTCTTT. The chain has TRBV5-4 and TRBJ1-1; 7 nucleotides match TRBD1. Per the germline V gene, CDR1 is SGHNT and CDR2 is YYREEE (reference sequence). V shed 0 bases, J shed 0 bases, and the junction held 8 bases outside the gene matches. This CDR3 contains 17 residues.

This clone came up a few times. The chain recombines TRBV5-6 with TRBJ1-5; maybe TRBD1 (6 bases). The V end was cut by 0 bases, the J end by 7 bases, with 11 bases between. Germline CDR1 SGHDT, CDR2 YYEEEE. The CDR3 covers 14 residues. The CDR3 DNA follows: TGTGCCAGCAGCTTGGCAGGGGCCGGCCAGCCCCAGCATTTT. It is translated as CASSLAGAGQPQHF.

The chain links TRBV18 to TRBJ2-3, with D hard to call. The CDR3 is made up of 13 amino acids. Germline V gene sequence: CDR1 KGHSH, CDR2 LQKENI. Trimming took 1 base from V and 3 from J, leaving 5 bases between them. This CDR3 reads CASSPLGTDTQYF. For the CDR3, the DNA is TGTGCCAGCTCACCACTCGGGACAGATACGCAGTATTTT.

This clone was recorded only once. The chain couples TRBV5-1 to TRBJ2-2; D gene uncertain. CDR3 length equals 15 residues. The V end was cut by 8 bases, the J end by 3 bases, with 17 bases between. Germline V CDR1 and CDR2: SGHRS, YFSETQ. CDR3 amino acids: CASSLSPGDTGELFF. The DNA for the CDR3 is TGCGCCAGTTCCCTCTCGCCCGGAGACACCGGGGAGCTGTTTTTT.

The rearrangement joins TRBV7-9 to TRBJ2-7; the match to TRBD1 covers 7 bases. The germline V gene encodes CDR1 SEHNR and CDR2 FQNEAQ (reference sequence). The CDR3 length is 15 residues. V lost 5 bases to trimming and J lost 2 bases; unmatched junction nucleotides: 9. The DNA of the CDR3 is TGTGCCAGCAGCCCCCCATCCACAGGGGCCTACGAGCAGTACTTC. Amino acid sequence: CASSPPSTGAYEQYF.

V gene TRBV2 combines with J gene TRBJ1-2; possible D gene TRBD1, 6 bases. The CDR3 runs 13 residues. Trimming removed 6 bases from V and 3 bases from J, with 11 bases in between. Germline V gene data show CDR1 as SNHLY and CDR2 as FYNNEI. CDR3 sequence reads: CASRGEGDYGYTF. CDR3 sequence (DNA): TGTGCCAGCAGGGGGGAGGGGGACTATGGCTACACCTTC.